This T cell receptor (beta chain) was observed in a study of blood T cells in healthy people across ages. Background on the study: With template switching, about one barcoded beta molecule was captured per two T cells.

This clonotype has a handful of counts. This CDR3 has 14 residues. Germline assignment: CDR1 LGHNT and CDR2 FRNRAP. Trimming shortened V by 0 bases and J by 7 bases, and 10 bases separated the two germline ends. Sample donors were healthy Caucasian individuals that came from Russia, aged 6 to 90. Each sample had at least 6 million PBMCs isolated. PCR was performed a second time for roughly 7 to 12 cycles using a sample-barcoded 5' primer and a J-beta primer mix. From the 5' RACE reads, TCRdb called clonotypes with MiXCR, one entry per CDR3 protein. The data contain 1.5 million to 2 million distinct CDR3 sequences, over 25% of them singletons.

The sequence was collected from a woman aged 25 to 39 in good health. The sample taken for sequencing was blood. The chain joins TRBV12-5 to TRBJ1-5, with a possible D match to TRBD1 (5 bases). The CDR3 bases are TGTGCTAGTGGTTTGGTAGCAGGGAACCAGCCCCAGCATTTT. Translating it yields CASGLVAGNQPQHF.